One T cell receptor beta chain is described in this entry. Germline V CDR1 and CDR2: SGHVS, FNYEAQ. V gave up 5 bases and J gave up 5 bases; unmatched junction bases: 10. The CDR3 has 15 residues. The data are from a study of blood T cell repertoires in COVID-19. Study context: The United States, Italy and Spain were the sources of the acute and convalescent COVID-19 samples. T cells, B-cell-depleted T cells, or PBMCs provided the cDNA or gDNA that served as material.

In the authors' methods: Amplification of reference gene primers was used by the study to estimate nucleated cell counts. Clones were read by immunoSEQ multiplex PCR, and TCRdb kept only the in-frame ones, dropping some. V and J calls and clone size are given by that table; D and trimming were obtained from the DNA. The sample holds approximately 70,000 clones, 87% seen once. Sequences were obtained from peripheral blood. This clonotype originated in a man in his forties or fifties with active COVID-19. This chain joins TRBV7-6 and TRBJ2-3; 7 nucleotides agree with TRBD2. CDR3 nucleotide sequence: TGTGCCAGCAGCGCCCTGGGAGGGTTTGGAGATACGCAGTATTTT. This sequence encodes CASSALGGFGDTQYF.